This T cell receptor (beta chain) was recovered during a study of CD8 T cells in Susac syndrome. The CDR3 runs to 17 residues. Germline values: CDR1 SNHLY, CDR2 FYNNEI. V was cut by 6 bases and J by 5 bases, with 25 bases left in between. Relapsing-remitting disease, either stable or active, was present in the multiple sclerosis controls, who were treatment-naive patients. TEMRA cells underwent FACS enrichment and CD8+ and CD4+ T cells underwent negative isolation. The sample holds one count of this clonotype. With random hexamers, about 0.5 to 1 ug RNA was reverse transcribed. The method of amplification for TCR beta CDR3 was immunoSEQ multiplex PCR, covering 54 Vbeta and 13 Jbeta. TCRdb passed the immunoSEQ multiplex PCR reads through MiXCR, listing each CDR3 protein once. The data hold approximately 130,000 distinct CDR3 sequences, with around nine tenths observed a single time.

This clonotype originated in a human donor with multiple sclerosis. Material: CD8+ T cells from PBMCs. The chain joins TRBV2 to TRBJ1-1; a possible D gene is TRBD1 (5 bases). CDR3 in amino acids: CASSEPPSAGPGTEAFF. The CDR3 region has the DNA TGTGCCAGCAGCGAGCCCCCCTCGGCAGGGCCAGGGACTGAAGCTTTCTTT. The complete variable domain, with remaining parts taken from reference TRBV2 and TRBJ1-1, reads EPEVTQTPSHQVTQMGQEVILRCVPISNHLYFYWYRQILGQKVEFLVSFYNNEISEKSEIFDDQFSVERPDGSNFTLKIRSTKLEDSAMYFCASSEPPSAGPGTEAFFGQGTRLTVV.